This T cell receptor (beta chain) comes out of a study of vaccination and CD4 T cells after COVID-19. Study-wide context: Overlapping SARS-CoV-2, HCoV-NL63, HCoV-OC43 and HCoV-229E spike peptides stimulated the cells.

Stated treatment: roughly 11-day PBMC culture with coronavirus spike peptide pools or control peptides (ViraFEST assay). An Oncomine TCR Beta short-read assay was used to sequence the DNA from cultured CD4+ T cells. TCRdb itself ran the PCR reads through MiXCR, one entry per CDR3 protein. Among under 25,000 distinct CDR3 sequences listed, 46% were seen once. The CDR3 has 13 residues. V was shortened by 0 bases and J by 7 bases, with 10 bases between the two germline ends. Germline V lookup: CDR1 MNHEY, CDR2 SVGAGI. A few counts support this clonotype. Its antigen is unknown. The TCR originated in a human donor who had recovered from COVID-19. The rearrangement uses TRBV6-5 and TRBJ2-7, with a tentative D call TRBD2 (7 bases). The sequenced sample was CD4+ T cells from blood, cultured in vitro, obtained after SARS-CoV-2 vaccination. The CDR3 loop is CASSYSGGGEQYF. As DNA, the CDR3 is TGTGCCAGCAGTTACTCGGGAGGGGGGGAGCAGTACTTC.